One sample yielded the 16 T cell receptor beta chains listed below, sequenced in a study of T cells in tuberculosis. Using immunoSEQ multiplex PCR, the repertoire was profiled, and TCRdb retains in-frame clones only, with some absent. Among about 30,000 clones listed, 93% were seen once. Sequencing input: PBMCs. The receptors come from a donor aged 10 to 29 with latent tuberculosis or without tuberculosis infection.

The chain couples TRBV10-3 to TRBJ1-1, with TRBD1 matching 8 bases. J gave up 2 bases and V 7 bases, and 3 bases lay outside the gene matches. The germline CDR1 and CDR2 sequences are ENHRY and SYGVKD. The CDR3 extends over 13 amino acids. The DNA for the CDR3 is TGTGCCATCACCCCAGGGGGCAACACTGAAGCTTTCTTT. This translates into CAITPGGNTEAFF.

V usage is TRBV6-5 and J usage is TRBJ1-1; perhaps TRBD1 as D (5 bases). The CDR3 is 14 residues long. The V end lost 4 bases, the J end lost 2 bases, and 11 bases lay between the germline ends. Germline CDR1 is MNHEY and CDR2 is SVGAGI. Here the CDR3 DNA reads TGTGCCAGCAGTTCTCAGGGCACCAACACTGAAGCTTTCTTT. Translation gives CASSSQGTNTEAFF.

CDR3 DNA sequence: TGTGCCAGAAGCTTAGTGGTTCAGAAGGGCTACACCTTC. As protein: CARSLVVQKGYTF. The chain combines TRBV7-5 with TRBJ1-2; TRBD1 is the table's D call and was not checked against the DNA. TRBV7-5 is described as a pseudogene. The CDR3 length is 13 residues.

The rearrangement uses TRBV6-5 and TRBJ2-7; the match to TRBD1 covers 7 bases. Germline V gene sequence: CDR1 MNHEY, CDR2 SVGAGI. Trimming at V came to 6 bases and at J to 2 bases, leaving 7 bases not matched to a gene. This CDR3 has 14 residues. The CDR3 region has the DNA TGTGCCAGCAGAAACAGGGGCCGCACCTACGAGCAGTACTTC. Protein: CASRNRGRTYEQYF.

The rearrangement uses TRBV19 and TRBJ2-1, with D tentatively TRBD1 (6 bases). CDR3 length equals 11 residues. In germline, CDR1 is LNHDA, CDR2 SQIVND (reference sequence). Trimming stripped 3 bases from V and 15 bases from J, with 12 bases between. The chain's CDR3 is CASSIGQTLFF. CDR3 nucleotides: TGTGCCAGTAGTATTGGACAGACCCTGTTCTTC.

This chain connects TRBV9 to TRBJ1-3, with a possible D match to TRBD1 (5 bases). The CDR3 is 17 residues long. V shed 2 bases and J shed 0 bases, with 15 bases lying between them. The germline V gene encodes CDR1 SGDLS and CDR2 YYNGEE. The DNA of the CDR3 is TGTGCCAGCAGCGTTAGTAAGCAGGGCGACTCTGGAAACACCATATATTTT. The encoded protein is CASSVSKQGDSGNTIYF.

The V and J genes are TRBV19 and TRBJ2-1; 11 bases are shared with TRBD2. Trimming took 4 bases from V and 3 from J; bases not matched to a gene: 2. This CDR3 contains 15 residues. Germline CDR1 and CDR2: LNHDA and SQIVND (reference sequence). The CDR3: CASSKGLAGYNEQFF. DNA for the CDR3: TGTGCCAGTAGTAAAGGACTAGCGGGCTACAATGAGCAGTTCTTC.

This chain connects TRBV15 to TRBJ1-1, with 11 bases identical to TRBD1. With 4 bases clipped from V and 4 bases from J, the junction kept 5 bases outside the gene matches. The CDR3 has 15 amino acids. CDR1 is LNHNV and CDR2 is YYDKDF in the germline V gene (reference sequence). CDR3 residues: CATSTGGTGGTEAFF. The CDR3 nucleotides are TGTGCCACCAGCACGGGGGGGACAGGGGGCACTGAAGCTTTCTTT.

This chain joins TRBV25-1 and TRBJ1-1; 9 bases fit TRBD1. The CDR3 contains 17 residues. Germline V gives CDR1 MGHDK, CDR2 SYGVNS. Losses at the gene ends were 4 bases for V and 4 bases for J; bases not matched to a gene: 13. CDR3 DNA: TGTGCCAGCAGTGCCTATAGGACGACAGGGGGGGGCACTGAAGCTTTCTTT. It yields the protein CASSAYRTTGGGTEAFF.

This chain links TRBV4-3 with TRBJ1-4, with 9 bases fitting TRBD1. The germline V gene encodes CDR1 LGHNA and CDR2 YSLEER. This CDR3 region has 14 residues. With V trimmed by 5 bases and J by 6 bases, 4 bases remained unmatched. Written as DNA, the CDR3 is TGCGCCAGCAGCTCCCGGGACAGGGATGAAAAACTGTTTTTT. It encodes CASSSRDRDEKLFF.

Details on this clone: One end of the junction does not line up with germline, which may come from a read error. V is TRBV7-7 and J is TRBJ2-2, with TRBD2 identical over 10 bases. The CDR3 covers 15 residues. Germline values: CDR1 SSHAT, CDR2 FNYEAQ (reference sequence). The CDR3 region has the DNA TGTGCTAGCAGCTTAGCGGGAGGATCCACCGGGGAGCTGTTTTTT. Amino acid sequence: CASSLAGGSTGELFF.

The chain carries TRBV11-3 and TRBJ2-1, with 9 bases fitting TRBD2. V lost 5 bases and J lost 5; bases outside the gene matches: 7. Germline V gene lookup returns CDR1 SGHNT and CDR2 YENEEA. The CDR3 spans 15 residues. Here the CDR3 reads CASSLLAGVDNEQFF. The DNA for the CDR3 is TGTGCCAGCAGCCTGTTAGCGGGAGTAGACAATGAGCAGTTCTTC.

The chain has TRBV7-9 and TRBJ1-6, with TRBD1 matching over 9 bases. Germline trimming cut 3 bases from V and 7 bases from J; bases unmatched to any gene: 4. CDR1 is SEHNR, CDR2 FQNEAQ, per germline (reference sequence). The CDR3 totals 15 residues. CDR3 protein: CASSLGTGRNSPLHF. The CDR3 region has the DNA TGTGCCAGCAGCTTGGGGACAGGGCGAAATTCACCCCTCCACTTT.

The genes are TRBV5-1 and TRBJ1-1; 7 nucleotides agree with TRBD1. The V gene end was trimmed by 4 bases and the J gene end by 5 bases; junction bases not matched to a gene: 8. The CDR3 covers 14 residues. The V gene's germline CDR1 is SGHRS and CDR2 YFSETQ. CDR3 residues: CASSPRQGRTEAFF. In DNA, the CDR3 is TGCGCCAGCAGCCCACGACAGGGTCGAACTGAAGCTTTCTTT.

The chain uses TRBV6-5 and TRBJ2-1; 8 bases are shared with TRBD1. Germline V gene data show CDR1 as MNHEY and CDR2 as SVGAGI. CDR3 size: 15 residues. Germline trimming cut 2 bases from V and 3 bases from J; bases unmatched to any gene: 3. The CDR3 DNA reads TGTGCCAGCAGTTACGGACAGGGAGGCTACAATGAGCAGTTCTTC. Protein: CASSYGQGGYNEQFF.

The V and J genes are TRBV11-2 and TRBJ1-2; 8 nucleotides align to TRBD1. The ends lost 5 bases at V and 0 bases at J; junction bases unmatched: 8. Germline loops: CDR1 SGHAT, CDR2 FQNNGV. This CDR3 comprises 16 residues. Written as DNA, the CDR3 is TGTGCCAGCAGCCCTCAAGGGACAGGCCCTAACTATGGCTACACCTTC. It translates to CASSPQGTGPNYGYTF. The whole variable domain, filled in from reference TRBV11-2 and TRBJ1-2, reads EAGVAQSPRYKIIEKRQSVAFWCNPISGHATLYWYQQILGQGPKLLIQFQNNGVVDDSQLPKDRFSAERLKGVDSTLKIQPAKLEDSAVYLCASSPQGTGPNYGYTFGSGTRLTVV.